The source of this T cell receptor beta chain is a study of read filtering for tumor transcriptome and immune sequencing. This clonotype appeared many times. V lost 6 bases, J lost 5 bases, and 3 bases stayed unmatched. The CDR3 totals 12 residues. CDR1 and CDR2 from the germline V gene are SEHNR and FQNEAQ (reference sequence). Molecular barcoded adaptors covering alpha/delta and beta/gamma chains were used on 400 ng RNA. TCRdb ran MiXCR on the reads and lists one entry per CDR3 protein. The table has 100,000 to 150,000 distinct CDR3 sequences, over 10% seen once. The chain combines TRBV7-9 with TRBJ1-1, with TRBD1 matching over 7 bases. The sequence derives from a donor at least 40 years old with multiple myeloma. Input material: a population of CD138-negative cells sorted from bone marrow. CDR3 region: CASRQGRTEAFF. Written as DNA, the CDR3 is TGTGCCAGCAGACAGGGGAGGACTGAAGCTTTCTTT.